Here is one T cell receptor (beta chain) with its context. What it binds is not known. The data were taken from a study of cytomegalovirus exposure and HLA in healthy donors. The length of the CDR3 is 18 residues. V trimming: 1 base; J trimming: 0 bases; junction bases outside the gene matches: 9. Germline CDR1 reads SGHTA; CDR2 reads FQGNSA. Sequenced by immunoSEQ multiplex PCR; TCRdb stores in-frame clones only, minus some. In the table there are roughly 80,000 clones, around 94% of which are singletons. Notes on the study in general: Listed as cytomegalovirus-associated were roughly 180 TCR beta chains.

The donors were members of the validation cohort, which comprised about 120 subjects and was separate from the first cohort of around 700 subjects. The TCR sequence derives from a woman aged 18-29 years in good health and CMV-seropositive. The chain employs TRBV7-2 and TRBJ2-3, with TRBD2 matching 8 bases. The sequenced sample consisted of PBMCs. CDR3 nucleotide sequence: TGTGCCAGCAGCTTAGGCGCCGGGACTAGGTATAGCACAGATACGCAGTATTTT. As protein: CASSLGAGTRYSTDTQYF. The variable domain in full, completed from reference TRBV7-2 and TRBJ2-3, reads GAGVSQSPSNKVTEKGKDVELRCDPISGHTALYWYRQSLGQGLEFLIYFQGNSAPDKSGLPSDRFSAERTGGSVSTLTIQRTQQEDSAVYLCASSLGAGTRYSTDTQYFGPGTRLTVL.